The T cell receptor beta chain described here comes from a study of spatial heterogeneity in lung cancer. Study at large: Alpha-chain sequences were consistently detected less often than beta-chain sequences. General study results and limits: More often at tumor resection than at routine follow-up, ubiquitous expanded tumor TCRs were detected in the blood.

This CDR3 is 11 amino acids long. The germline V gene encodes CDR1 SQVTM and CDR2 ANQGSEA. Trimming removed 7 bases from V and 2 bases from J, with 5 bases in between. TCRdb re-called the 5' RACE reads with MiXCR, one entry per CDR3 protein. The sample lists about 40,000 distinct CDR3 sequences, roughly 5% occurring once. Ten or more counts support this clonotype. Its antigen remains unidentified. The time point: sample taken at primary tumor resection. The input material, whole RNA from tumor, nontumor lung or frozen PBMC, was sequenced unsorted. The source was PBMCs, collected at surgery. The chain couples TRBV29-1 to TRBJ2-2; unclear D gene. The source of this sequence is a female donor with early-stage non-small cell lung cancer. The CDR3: CSGLNTGELFF. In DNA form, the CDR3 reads TGCAGCGGCCTAAACACCGGGGAGCTGTTTTTT.